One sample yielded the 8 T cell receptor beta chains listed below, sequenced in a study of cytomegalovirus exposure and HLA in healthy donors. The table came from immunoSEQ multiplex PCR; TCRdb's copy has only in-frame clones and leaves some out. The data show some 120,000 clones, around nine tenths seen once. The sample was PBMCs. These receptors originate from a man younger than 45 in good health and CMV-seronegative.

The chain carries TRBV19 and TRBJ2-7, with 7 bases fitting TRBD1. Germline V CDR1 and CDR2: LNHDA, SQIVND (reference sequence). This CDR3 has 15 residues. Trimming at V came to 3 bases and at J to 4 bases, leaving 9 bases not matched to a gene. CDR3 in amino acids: CASSIKETGLYEQYF. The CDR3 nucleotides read TGTGCCAGTAGTATTAAGGAGACAGGGTTGTACGAGCAGTACTTC.

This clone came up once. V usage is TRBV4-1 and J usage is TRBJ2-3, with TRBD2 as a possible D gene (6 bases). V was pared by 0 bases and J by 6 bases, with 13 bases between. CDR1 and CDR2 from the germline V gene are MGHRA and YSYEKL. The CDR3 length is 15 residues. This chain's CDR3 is CASSQDRTGVDTQYF. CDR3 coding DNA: TGCGCCAGCAGCCAAGATCGAACGGGGGTGGATACGCAGTATTTT.

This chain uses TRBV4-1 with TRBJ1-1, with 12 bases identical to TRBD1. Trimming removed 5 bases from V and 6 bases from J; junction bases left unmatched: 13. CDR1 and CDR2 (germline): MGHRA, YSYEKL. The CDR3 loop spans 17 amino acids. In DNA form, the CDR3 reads TGCGCCAGCAGCGGTTTTACGTTGGGGACAGGGGGCTCTGAAGCTTTCTTT. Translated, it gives CASSGFTLGTGGSEAFF.

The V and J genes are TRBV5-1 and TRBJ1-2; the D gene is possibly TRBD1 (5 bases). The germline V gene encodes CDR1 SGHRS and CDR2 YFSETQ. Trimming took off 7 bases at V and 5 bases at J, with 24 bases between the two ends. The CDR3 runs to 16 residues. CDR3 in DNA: TGCGCCAGCTATGGGTGGCGACAGATCGCCGGTTATGGCTACACCTTC. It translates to CASYGWRQIAGYGYTF. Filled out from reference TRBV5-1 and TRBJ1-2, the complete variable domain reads KAGVTQTPRYLIKTRGQQVTLSCSPISGHRSVSWYQQTPGQGLQFLFEYFSETQRNKGNFPGRFSGRQFSNSRSEMNVSTLELGDSALYLCASYGWRQIAGYGYTFGSGTRLTVV.

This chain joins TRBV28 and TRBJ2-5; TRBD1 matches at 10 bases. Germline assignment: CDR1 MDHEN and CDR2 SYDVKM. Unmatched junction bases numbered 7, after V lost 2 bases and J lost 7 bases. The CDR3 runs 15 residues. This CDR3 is CASSLLGTGEGTQYF. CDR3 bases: TGTGCCAGCAGTTTACTGGGGACAGGGGAGGGGACCCAGTACTTC.

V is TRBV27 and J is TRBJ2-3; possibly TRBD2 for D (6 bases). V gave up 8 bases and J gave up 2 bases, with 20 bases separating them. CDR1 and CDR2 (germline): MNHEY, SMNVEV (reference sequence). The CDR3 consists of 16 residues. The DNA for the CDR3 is TGTGCCAGCGTGGAGATAGGACGGGAGAACACAGATACGCAGTATTTT. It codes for CASVEIGRENTDTQYF.

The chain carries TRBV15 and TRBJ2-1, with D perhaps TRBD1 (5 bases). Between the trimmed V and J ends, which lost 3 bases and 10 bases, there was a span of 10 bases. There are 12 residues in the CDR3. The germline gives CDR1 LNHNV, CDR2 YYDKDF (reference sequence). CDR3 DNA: TGTGCCACCAGCAGGGAGAACAGGGAGCAGTTCTTC. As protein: CATSRENREQFF.

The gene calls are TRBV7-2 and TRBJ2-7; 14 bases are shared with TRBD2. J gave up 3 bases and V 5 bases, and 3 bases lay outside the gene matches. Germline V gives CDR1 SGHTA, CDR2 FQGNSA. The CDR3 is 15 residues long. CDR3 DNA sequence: TGTGCCAGCAGCCTAGGGACTAGCGGGGGCTACGAGCAGTACTTC. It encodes CASSLGTSGGYEQYF.